Sequencing of this TCR beta chain was carried out in a study of spatial heterogeneity in lung cancer. Study-wide results and limits: Expanded intratumoral alpha and beta TCR counts tracked tumor mutation counts.

Noted time point: sample taken at primary tumor resection. Samples came from approximately 65 TRACERx patients with untreated early-stage lung cancer. The germline gives CDR1 DFQATT, CDR2 SNEGSKA (reference sequence). The CDR3 has 13 residues. With V trimmed by 6 bases and J by 8 bases, 7 bases remained unmatched. This clonotype came up many times. Its antigen is not known. TCRdb re-called the 5' RACE reads with MiXCR, one entry per CDR3 protein. The data contain around 100,000 distinct CDR3 sequences, 4% to 4.5% of them singletons. Specimen: lung tumor tissue, collected at surgery. J is TRBJ2-1 and V is TRBV20-1, with 10 bases identical to TRBD2. This TCR derives from a male donor with early-stage non-small cell lung cancer. In nucleotides, the CDR3 is TGCAGTGCAAATCTAGCGGGAGTATATGAGCAGTTCTTC. It codes for CSANLAGVYEQFF.